These T cell receptor beta chains were read from a single sample in a study of cytomegalovirus exposure and HLA in healthy donors. TCRdb keeps only in-frame clones here, not all; method: immunoSEQ multiplex PCR. The sample includes some 110,000 clones. Sample: PBMCs. The receptor set was obtained from a young man in good health and CMV-seronegative. CDR3s include the opening cysteine and the closing phenylalanine or tryptophan. A D gene is named only where the DNA matches it firmly.

d_call j_call v_call cdr3_aa cdr3_nt
. TRBJ2-7 TRBV7-8 CASSPRELAYHEQYF TGTGCCAGCAGCCCAAGGGAGCTAGCGTACCACGAGCAGTACTTC
. TRBJ2-1 TRBV15 CATSQRGTYNEQFF TGTGCCACCTCGCAAAGGGGGACGTACAATGAGCAGTTCTTC
TRBD1 TRBJ2-6 TRBV9 CASRPPGGVGANVLTF TGTGCCAGCAGGCCCCCAGGGGGAGTGGGGGCCAACGTCCTGACTTTC
. TRBJ2-1 TRBV5-1 CASSFQRVSSYNEQFF TGCGCCAGCAGCTTCCAGCGGGTTAGCTCCTACAATGAGCAGTTCTTC
. TRBJ2-1 TRBV5-1 CASSLVGGSSYNEQFF TGCGCCAGCAGCTTGGTCGGAGGGAGCTCCTACAATGAGCAGTTCTTC
TRBD1 TRBJ1-2 TRBV9 CASSERTGVGYGYTF TGTGCCAGCAGCGAGAGGACAGGGGTGGGGTATGGCTACACCTTC
. TRBJ2-3 TRBV4-2 CASRLAGGSTDTQYF TGTGCCAGCAGACTAGCCGGAGGTAGCACAGATACGCAGTATTTT
. TRBJ1-2 TRBV30 CAWSANRGQPYGYTF TGTGCCTGGAGTGCAAACCGCGGACAGCCCTATGGCTACACCTTC
TRBD2 TRBJ2-7 TRBV25-1 CASSGATAGPHYEQYF TGTGCCAGCAGTGGCGCTACAGCGGGACCCCACTACGAGCAGTACTTC
. TRBJ1-4 TRBV7-9 CASSELEQRSEKLFF TGTGCCAGCAGCGAGCTTGAACAGAGAAGTGAAAAACTGTTTTTT
TRBD1 TRBJ1-5 TRBV5-4 CASSSQGAGQPQHF TGTGCCAGCAGCTCACAGGGGGCGGGACAGCCCCAGCATTTT
. TRBJ2-3 TRBV10-2 CASSDSRFTQYF TGCGCCAGCAGTGATTCCCGGTTCACGCAGTATTTT
TRBD1 TRBJ2-7 TRBV5-1 CASSLVIDRGSYEQYF TGCGCCAGCAGCTTGGTTATTGACAGGGGATCTTACGAGCAGTACTTC